These 18 T cell receptor beta chains originate from one sample sequenced in a study of cytomegalovirus exposure and HLA in healthy donors. PCR amplification relied on 60 Vbeta primers (plus 13 Jbeta primers). Generated by immunoSEQ multiplex PCR, the TCRdb table keeps only in-frame clones and is missing some. The repertoire holds 60,000 to 70,000 clones, with 60% to 80% as singletons. What was sequenced was PBMCs. These receptors all come from a male donor in good health and CMV-seropositive.

This chain links TRBV19 with TRBJ1-1; the D gene is possibly TRBD1 (6 bases). The CDR3 sequence is 13 residues long. The germline V gene has CDR1 LNHDA and CDR2 SQIVND (reference sequence). Trimming shortened V by 3 bases and J by 6 bases, and 11 bases separated the two germline ends. CDR3 DNA: TGTGCCAGTAGTATTGCGTCAGGGGCTGAAGCTTTCTTT. This gives the protein CASSIASGAEAFF.

The chain joins TRBV9 to TRBJ2-1, with 9 bases matching TRBD2. Per germline, CDR1 SGDLS and CDR2 YYNGEE. J gave up 6 bases and V 4 bases, and 5 bases lay outside the gene matches. The CDR3 totals 14 residues. CDR3 nucleotides: TGTGCCAGCAGCATCAGCGGGGGGCTCAATGAGCAGTTCTTC. Protein: CASSISGGLNEQFF.

The J gene is TRBJ2-1, the V gene TRBV7-2, with D perhaps matching TRBD1 (6 bases). The CDR3 totals 14 residues. Germline V lookup: CDR1 SGHTA, CDR2 FQGNSA. With 5 bases removed from V and 6 bases from J, the gap between germline ends came to 14 bases. The CDR3 region has the DNA TGTGCCAGCAGCCGAATTTGGGGGCTCAATGAGCAGTTCTTC. This sequence encodes CASSRIWGLNEQFF.

This clone was recorded a few times. V gene TRBV27 combines with J gene TRBJ2-5; TRBD2 aligns across 14 bases. The CDR3 extends over 15 amino acids. The ends lost 6 bases at V and 7 bases at J; junction bases unmatched: 7. Germline lookup yields CDR1 MNHEY and CDR2 SMNVEV (reference sequence). In DNA, the CDR3 is TGTGCCAGCAGACCCGGACTAGCGGGGGGTGGGACCCAGTACTTC. It translates to CASRPGLAGGGTQYF.

The V and J genes are TRBV13 and TRBJ2-5; D may be TRBD1 (5 bases). The tail of the sequence fits TRBJ2-7 better, so the J call may be wrong. CDR3 length equals 14 residues. CDR1 PRHDT and CDR2 FYEKMQ come from the germline V gene (reference sequence). The CDR3 DNA reads as TGTGCCAGCAGCTTAGTTAGGGGTACCTACGAGCAGTACTTC. Its translation: CASSLVRGTYEQYF.

In DNA, the CDR3 is TGTGCCAGCAGGCAGGGGGGCGGGAATGAGCAGTTCTTC. As protein: CASRQGGGNEQFF. J is TRBJ2-1 and V is TRBV7-2; D is perhaps TRBD1 (7 bases). The CDR3 runs to 13 residues. Trimming removed 6 bases at V and 7 bases at J, with 13 bases between. The germline CDR1 and CDR2 sequences are SGHTA and FQGNSA.

This clone has just a few counts. V usage is TRBV5-1 and J usage is TRBJ1-1; 8 bases agree with TRBD1. Looked up from germline, CDR1 is SGHRS and CDR2 is YFSETQ. The CDR3 is 13 amino acids. Trimming took 2 bases from V and 6 from J; bases not matched to a gene: 3. This CDR3 is CASSLGQGSEAFF. CDR3 nucleotides: TGCGCCAGCAGCTTAGGACAGGGTTCTGAAGCTTTCTTT.

The genes are TRBV28 and TRBJ2-3; no reliable D call. V was shortened by 9 bases and J by 2 bases, with 30 bases between the two germline ends. CDR3 size: 19 residues. Germline CDR1 MDHEN, CDR2 SYDVKM. The CDR3: CARSPGSFTGRPLTDTQYF. Written as DNA, the CDR3 is TGTGCCAGGTCTCCTGGTTCCTTTACGGGTCGACCGCTCACAGATACGCAGTATTTT.

A few counts support this clone. This chain links TRBV27 with TRBJ1-5; tentative D call: TRBD1 (5 bases). V lost 6 bases and J 8 bases, leaving 14 bases between the germline ends. CDR3 length: 13 amino acids. CDR1 and CDR2 from the germline V gene are MNHEY and SMNVEV (reference sequence). The CDR3 sequence is CASSTDPGEPQHF. The CDR3 bases are TGTGCCAGCAGCACCGACCCGGGGGAGCCCCAGCATTTT.

The genes are TRBV5-1 and TRBJ2-5, with 9 bases identical to TRBD1. The CDR3 is 15 amino acids. From germline, CDR1 is SGHRS and CDR2 YFSETQ. Trimming took 4 bases from V and 5 from J; bases not matched to a gene: 9. The CDR3 reads CASSNGQGTWETQYF. DNA for the CDR3: TGCGCCAGCAGCAATGGACAGGGGACATGGGAGACCCAGTACTTC.

J is TRBJ1-2 and V is TRBV7-2; 8 positions agree with TRBD1. The trim removed 4 bases at V and 8 bases at J, leaving 9 bases unmatched. This CDR3 contains 14 residues. From germline, CDR1 is SGHTA and CDR2 FQGNSA. The CDR3 sequence is CASSSSATGEGYTF. The CDR3, as DNA: TGTGCCAGCAGCTCCTCCGCGACAGGGGAAGGCTACACCTTC.

The J gene is TRBJ2-5, the V gene TRBV4-1; TRBD2 matches 15 bases. CDR1 and CDR2 from the germline V gene are MGHRA and YSYEKL. This CDR3 is 16 amino acids long. V lost 1 base to trimming and J lost 5 bases; unmatched junction nucleotides: 2. CDR3 protein: CASSQGTSGGVETQYF. DNA for the CDR3: TGCGCCAGCAGCCAAGGGACTAGCGGGGGGGTGGAGACCCAGTACTTC.

The V gene is TRBV19, the J gene TRBJ1-1; maybe TRBD1 (6 bases). V lost 6 bases and J 0 bases, leaving 8 bases between the germline ends. The germline V gene has CDR1 LNHDA and CDR2 SQIVND (reference sequence). The CDR3 has 13 residues. Written as DNA, the CDR3 is TGTGCCAGTAGCGACAGGATGAACACTGAAGCTTTCTTT. It codes for CASSDRMNTEAFF.

The rearrangement links TRBV4-3 to TRBJ1-2, with 8 bases identical to TRBD1. The CDR3 contains 15 residues. Germline V CDR1 and CDR2: LGHNA, YSLEER. Trimming took 4 bases from V and 5 from J; bases not matched to a gene: 9. The CDR3 loop reads CASSLDRGSWYGYTF. The CDR3 DNA follows: TGCGCCAGCAGCCTCGACAGGGGCTCGTGGTATGGCTACACCTTC.

The chain combines TRBV11-3 with TRBJ1-1; D unclear. CDR3 length: 13 residues. Trimming pared 0 bases from V and 12 bases from J, leaving 14 bases between. Germline V gives CDR1 SGHNT, CDR2 YENEEA. DNA for the CDR3: TGTGCCAGCAGCTTAGATCTGGCGGGTCTAACTTTCTTT. This translates into CASSLDLAGLTFF. Supplemented by reference TRBV11-3 and TRBJ1-1, the full variable domain reads EAGVVQSPRYKIIEKKQPVAFWCNPISGHNTLYWYLQNLGQGPELLIRYENEEAVDDSQLPKDRFSAERLKGVDSTLKIQPAELGDSAVYLCASSLDLAGLTFFGQGTRLTVV.

V and J are TRBV5-1 and TRBJ1-2; 7 nucleotides match TRBD1. The CDR3 has 15 amino acids. V was pared by 4 bases and J by 5 bases, with 11 bases of the junction left unmatched. Germline CDR1 and CDR2: SGHRS and YFSETQ. The CDR3: CASSPEGAKGYGYTF. In DNA, the CDR3 is TGCGCCAGCAGCCCCGAGGGGGCCAAGGGGTATGGCTACACCTTC.

The chain combines TRBV29-1 with TRBJ2-3, with 8 bases aligning to TRBD1. Germline loops: CDR1 SQVTM, CDR2 ANQGSEA. The V and J ends lost 6 bases and 2 bases, in that order; junction bases with no gene match: 7. The CDR3 length is 14 residues. CDR3 nucleotide sequence: TGCAGCGTGCCAAGACAGGGGCTCACAGATACGCAGTATTTT. Its translation is CSVPRQGLTDTQYF.

The CDR3 nucleotides are TGTGCCAGCTCCCCCAGGTACACTGAAGCTTTCTTT. Translating it yields CASSPRYTEAFF. V is TRBV7-9 and J is TRBJ1-1; D gene uncertain. The length of the CDR3 is 12 residues. The ends were cut back, 8 bases at V and 3 bases at J, with 10 bases in the middle. Germline CDR1 reads SEHNR; CDR2 reads FQNEAQ (reference sequence).